The clone carrying this T cell receptor (beta chain) came up many times. Antigen: not known. CDR3 length equals 16 residues. With V trimmed by 5 bases and J by 3 bases, 11 bases remained unmatched. Germline V gives CDR1 MNHEY, CDR2 SMNVEV (reference sequence). Study results and limitations: The TCR gene usage of tumor memory CD4+ T cells clustered together with blood and lymph node memory CD4+ cells and with lymph node naive CD4+ cells. Greatest tumor Treg TCR overlap was with tumor naive CD4+ cells.

Full-length variable regions came from constant-region reverse primers plus semi-nested Nested Universal Primer A PCR. TCRdb fed the 5' RACE reads into MiXCR, producing one record per CDR3 protein. The sample shows roughly 52,000 distinct CDR3 sequences, approximately 17% of them seen only once. Specimen: naive CD4+ T cells sorted from blood. Subset given: naive CD4+ T cells, CD4+CD45RA+CD25-. The chain combines TRBV27 with TRBJ2-3, with 7 bases lining up with TRBD1. This receptor was taken from a female donor with breast cancer. CDR3 loop: CASSGYHRGLTDTQYF. As DNA, the CDR3 is TGTGCCAGCAGTGGATACCACAGGGGCCTAACAGATACGCAGTATTTT.